A selection of T cell receptor beta chains follows, all from one sample in a study of cytomegalovirus exposure and HLA in healthy donors. Clones were read by immunoSEQ multiplex PCR, and TCRdb kept only the in-frame ones, dropping some. The sample includes 220,000 or so clones, around four fifths of them seen just once. Sequencing used PBMCs. Every receptor here comes from a woman aged 18-30 years in good health and CMV-seronegative. The CDR3 runs from the conserved cysteine through the conserved F or W. Each record gives: V gene, J gene, D gene, clone size, CDR3 protein, CDR3 DNA. A D gene is named only where the DNA matches it firmly. A clone size is listed for some rows: how often the clone was seen (once, few, many), or a class if it is expanded.

TRBV4-1	TRBJ1-1	-	once	CASSPNRANTEAFF	TGCGCCAGCAGCCCCAACAGGGCCAACACTGAAGCTTTCTTT
TRBV27	TRBJ2-2	-	-	CASSTRDLGNTGELFF	TGTGCCAGCAGTACCCGGGACTTGGGTAACACCGGGGAGCTGTTTTTT
TRBV2	TRBJ1-5	-	-	CASSDRDSNQPQHF	TGTGCCAGCAGTGACAGAGATAGCAATCAGCCCCAGCATTTT
TRBV27	TRBJ1-1	-	-	CASSFSENTEAFF	TGTGCCAGCAGTTTTTCAGAGAACACTGAAGCTTTCTTT
TRBV2	TRBJ1-5	-	-	CASSSQGRSQPQHF	TGTGCCAGCTCCTCCCAGGGACGGAGTCAGCCCCAGCATTTT
TRBV5-1	TRBJ1-1	TRBD1	-	CASSLTQGDTEAFF	TGCGCCAGCAGCTTGACCCAGGGGGACACTGAAGCTTTCTTT
TRBV2	TRBJ1-4	-	-	CASSADSEKLFF	TGTGCCAGCAGTGCGGACAGCGAAAAACTGTTTTTT
TRBV5-4	TRBJ1-3	-	-	CASSLGSGAGNTIYF	TGTGCCAGCAGCTTGGGCTCAGGGGCAGGAAACACCATATATTTT
TRBV27	TRBJ2-1	-	-	CASSPRPGTHEQFF	TGTGCCAGCAGCCCTCGGCCTGGCACCCATGAGCAGTTCTTC
TRBV27	TRBJ1-2	TRBD1	-	CASSPAGTGHGYTF	TGTGCCAGCAGCCCAGCGGGGACAGGGCATGGCTACACCTTC
TRBV28	TRBJ2-7	-	medium-sized	CASSLGRDIDEQYF	TGTGCCAGCAGTTTAGGGCGGGATATCGACGAGCAGTACTTC
TRBV10-1	TRBJ2-3	TRBD2	-	CASSALAGSDTQYF	TGCGCCAGCAGTGCACTAGCGGGCTCAGATACGCAGTATTTT
TRBV19	TRBJ1-5	-	-	CASSIMDQPQHF	TGTGCCAGTAGTATAATGGATCAGCCCCAGCATTTT
TRBV27	TRBJ1-1	-	-	CASSFSGLNTEAFF	TGTGCCAGCAGTTTCTCGGGACTGAACACTGAAGCTTTCTTT